Below, 31 T cell receptor beta chains from the same sample are listed, as sequenced in a study of regulatory T cells in long-lasting Graves disease. In building TCR beta libraries, iRepertoire HTBI primers were used together with Arm-PCR of CDR3 regions. TCRdb redid the calling of the multiplex PCR reads with MiXCR, one entry per CDR3 protein. The sample carries over 350,000 distinct CDR3 sequences, approximately 16% recorded once. The time point here: newly diagnosed GD, antithyroid drugs for less than 3 months. PBMC RNA served as the TCR library source. Another study also made use of these data, one on T cells in Graves' hyperthyroidism and ophthalmopathy.

The specimen comprised peripheral blood mononuclear cells (PBMCs), sampled at new diagnosis, from a patient treated with antithyroid drugs. The receptors shown here come from a middle-aged woman with Graves disease.

This clonotype has ten or more counts. This chain links TRBV7-2 with TRBJ1-1; D call uncertain. V was pared by 5 bases and J by 6 bases, with 13 bases between. Per germline, CDR1 SGHTA and CDR2 FQGNSA. The CDR3 covers 13 residues. The CDR3 protein is CASSKGHTSEAFF. The CDR3 DNA sequence: TGTGCCAGCAGCAAAGGCCATACCTCTGAAGCTTTCTTT.

This clonotype showed up just a few times. A read error may explain this, as a much larger clone is one base away. The rearrangement links TRBV28 to TRBJ1-1, with D uncertain. V was pared by 6 bases and J by 1 base, with 3 bases between. The CDR3 is made up of 11 amino acids. Per the germline V gene, CDR1 is MDHEN and CDR2 is SYDVKM. As DNA, the CDR3 is TGTGCCAGCAGGCAGAACACTGAAGCTTTCTTT. This gives the protein CASRQNTEAFF.

This clonotype was seen many times. CDR3 region: CATSRGNLNTEAFF. As DNA, the CDR3 is TGTGCCACCAGCAGAGGAAATCTGAACACTGAAGCTTTCTTT. The V and J genes are TRBV15 and TRBJ1-1; D gene uncertain. The germline CDR1 and CDR2 sequences are LNHNV and YYDKDF (reference sequence). The V and J ends lost 1 base and 0 bases respectively, with 6 bases between them. This CDR3 is built from 14 residues.

This clonotype was recorded a few times. The gene calls are TRBV20-1 and TRBJ1-2; D is ambiguous. The germline gives CDR1 DFQATT, CDR2 SNEGSKA (reference sequence). CDR3 length equals 14 residues. Trimming removed 0 bases from V and 2 bases from J, with 10 bases in between. In nucleotides, the CDR3 is TGCAGTGCTAGAGATCAGGCGGAGAACTATGGCTACACCTTC. Its protein product is CSARDQAENYGYTF.

This clonotype was seen more than once but under ten times. The rearrangement links TRBV20-1 to TRBJ2-1, with D possibly being TRBD2 (6 bases). The germline gives CDR1 DFQATT, CDR2 SNEGSKA (reference sequence). The CDR3 is made up of 15 amino acids. The V and J ends lost 6 bases and 10 bases respectively, with 25 bases between them. In DNA form, the CDR3 reads TGCAGTGCCCTCGACCGACTAGGGCCGATATGGGAGCAGTTCTTC. It yields the protein CSALDRLGPIWEQFF.

This clonotype occurred many times. The V call is TRBV12-3 or TRBV12-4, the J call TRBJ2-7; TRBD1 or TRBD2 may be the D gene (5 bases each). Trimming took off 4 bases at V and 3 bases at J, with 13 bases between the two ends. The CDR3 is made up of 14 amino acids. The CDR3 protein is CASSSPGTYYEQYF. The CDR3, as DNA: TGTGCCAGCAGTTCCCCAGGGACCTACTACGAGCAGTACTTC.

This clonotype showed up just once. The CDR3 ends on some other residue instead of the conserved phenylalanine or tryptophan, so this is likely a read error. V is TRBV19 and J is TRBJ1-1; the D gene is possibly TRBD1 (6 bases). The CDR3 loop spans 15 amino acids. V dropped 1 base and J dropped 10 bases, with 19 bases sitting between them. In germline, CDR1 is LNHDA, CDR2 SQIVND (reference sequence). CDR3 nucleotides: TGTGCCAGTAGTATAGGTCCCCAGGGGAGAGGGGGAGCTTTCCTT. Translating it yields CASSIGPQGRGGAFL.

The chain recombines TRBV5-1 with TRBJ2-1; TRBD2 might be the D (5 bases). The CDR3 has 16 residues. V lost 4 bases and J 0 bases, leaving 14 bases between the germline ends. Looked up from germline, CDR1 is SGHRS and CDR2 is YFSETQ. In nucleotides, the CDR3 is TGCGCCAGCAGCCAAGACTCCGGGAACTCCTACAATGAGCAGTTCTTC. The encoded protein is CASSQDSGNSYNEQFF.

This clonotype was observed many times. The CDR3 region has the DNA TGTGCCAGCGGGCCGGGCGGGAGGGCCGAGACCCAGTACTTC. Its protein product is CASGPGGRAETQYF. The V and J genes are TRBV2 and TRBJ2-5; 9 positions agree with TRBD2. Unmatched junction bases numbered 9, after V lost 8 bases and J lost 5 bases. CDR1 is SNHLY and CDR2 is FYNNEI in the germline V gene. The CDR3 is made up of 14 amino acids.

This clonotype appeared many times. CDR3 nucleotides: TGTGCCTGGAGTCCCGTAAGAAGCGAGCAGTACTTC. Encoded protein: CAWSPVRSEQYF. The rearrangement links TRBV30 to TRBJ2-7; D is unclear. The length of the CDR3 is 12 residues. Trimming cost V 2 bases and J 6 bases, with 11 bases left between them. The germline V gene has CDR1 GTSNPN and CDR2 SVGIG (reference sequence). Based on the CDR3 plus reference TRBV30 and TRBJ2-7, the full variable domain is SQTIHQWPATLVQPVGSPLSLECTVEGTSNPNLYWYRQAAGRGLQLLFYSVGIGQISSEVPQNLSASRPQDRQFILSSKKLLLSDSGFYLCAWSPVRSEQYFGPGTRLTVT.

This clonotype was picked up a small number of times. The chain is built from TRBV7-2 and TRBJ2-5; D uncertain. CDR1 SGHTA and CDR2 FQGNSA come from the germline V gene. V dropped 5 bases and J dropped 4 bases, with 11 bases sitting between them. This CDR3 comprises 13 residues. Written as DNA, the CDR3 is TGTGCCAGCAGCCTCTGGGTTGGAGAGACCCAGTACTTC. Translation: CASSLWVGETQYF.

This clonotype occurred a few times. A junction boundary mismatches the germline segment, possibly from a read error. The CDR3 nucleotides are TGTGTCAGCAGCCAATTCTCAGGGTACCTAGGATCCGACGAGCAGTACTTC. Translation: CVSSQFSGYLGSDEQYF. The rearrangement uses TRBV3-1 and TRBJ2-7, with D perhaps matching TRBD1 (5 bases). Per the germline V gene, CDR1 is LGHDT and CDR2 is YNNKEL (reference sequence). The CDR3 sequence is 17 residues long.

This clonotype was recorded at least ten times. The chain carries TRBV6-1 and TRBJ2-5, with D perhaps TRBD2 (5 bases). CDR1 is MNHNS and CDR2 is SASEGT in the germline V gene. This CDR3 is 10 amino acids long. V lost 3 bases, J lost 10 bases, and 6 bases lay in between. The CDR3 reads CASSDRDQYF. CDR3 nucleotide sequence: TGTGCCAGCAGTGATCGGGACCAGTACTTC.

This clonotype has a count of ten or more. The chain couples TRBV9 to TRBJ2-7; D is unresolved. The CDR3 loop spans 16 amino acids. The V gene's germline CDR1 is SGDLS and CDR2 YYNGEE. Trimming shortened V by 0 bases and J by 0 bases, and 13 bases separated the two germline ends. CDR3 loop: CASSVGIAESSYEQYF. The CDR3 nucleotides are TGTGCCAGCAGCGTAGGGATTGCTGAGAGCTCCTACGAGCAGTACTTC.

This clonotype came up a few times. The rearrangement links TRBV6-2 or TRBV6-3 to TRBJ1-2, with a weak D call TRBD1 (6 bases). The CDR3 spans 18 residues. V was clipped by 4 bases and J by 3 bases, with 24 bases between them. Per the germline V gene, CDR1 is MNHEY and CDR2 is SVGEGT. CDR3 protein: CASSSLWGHHDTDYGYTF. CDR3 coding DNA: TGTGCCAGCAGTTCCCTTTGGGGACACCACGATACAGACTATGGCTACACCTTC.

This clonotype was recorded at least ten times. The genes are TRBV7-9 and TRBJ2-2; TRBD1 agrees at 8 bases. V gave up 4 bases and J gave up 2 bases; unmatched junction bases: 6. The germline V gene has CDR1 SEHNR and CDR2 FQNEAQ (reference sequence). There are 16 residues in the CDR3. CDR3 loop: CASSSRTGTNTGELFF. In DNA form, the CDR3 reads TGTGCCAGCAGCTCTCGGACAGGGACTAACACCGGGGAGCTGTTTTTT.

The chain combines TRBV7-8 with TRBJ2-3; the match to TRBD2 covers 11 bases. This CDR3 has 16 residues. The germline CDR1 and CDR2 sequences are SGHVS and FQNEAQ. Trimming removed 4 bases from V and 4 bases from J; junction bases left unmatched: 7. CDR3 sequence: CASSSPTSGTADTQYF. CDR3 nucleotide sequence: TGTGCCAGCAGCTCTCCGACTAGCGGGACCGCAGATACGCAGTATTTT.

This clonotype was recorded many times. DNA of the CDR3: TGTGCCAGCAGCTATCCCGGGTGGTATGGCTACACCTTC. It yields the protein CASSYPGWYGYTF. The chain carries TRBV7-2 and TRBJ1-2, with D hard to call. The V gene's germline CDR1 is SGHTA and CDR2 FQGNSA. V lost 4 bases, J lost 5 bases, and 11 bases lay in between. The CDR3 sequence is 13 residues long.

This clonotype showed up just a few times. The rearrangement joins TRBV18 to TRBJ2-7; 11 bases agree with TRBD2. After removal of 3 bases from V and 0 bases from J, the junction contained 19 bases not matched to a gene. This CDR3 contains 21 residues. CDR1 and CDR2 from the germline V gene are KGHSH and LQKENI. Written as DNA, the CDR3 is TGTGCCAGCTCACCGAGAGGAGGCGGATCTACCGGGACTAGCGGCTCCTACGAGCAGTACTTC. Amino acid sequence: CASSPRGGGSTGTSGSYEQYF.

This clonotype was seen at least ten times. CDR3 coding DNA: TGTGCCAGCAGTTTTGCAGGGGGAACGGTTGCTGAAGCTTTCTTT. As protein: CASSFAGGTVAEAFF. V usage is TRBV12-3 or TRBV12-4 and J usage is TRBJ1-1; 7 bases are shared with TRBD1. The CDR3 covers 15 residues. Trimming took 3 bases from V and 6 from J; bases not matched to a gene: 10.

A remark on this clonotype: A read error is possible here, since a much larger clone lies one base away. The rearrangement uses TRBV15 and TRBJ2-7, with TRBD2 matching over 7 bases. This CDR3 contains 17 residues. Germline V gene lookup returns CDR1 LNHNV and CDR2 YYDKDF (reference sequence). The CDR3 DNA reads as TGTGCCACCGGCAGAGATTTCGGCAGCGGGGTTGTGGGCGAGCAGTACTTC. This encodes CATGRDFGSGVVGEQYF.

This clonotype has more than one count but fewer than ten. The chain recombines TRBV28 with TRBJ1-5; D ambiguous. The CDR3 is 14 residues long. Per germline, CDR1 MDHEN and CDR2 SYDVKM. V lost 3 bases and J lost 4, with 10 bases in between. The CDR3 region has the DNA TGTGCCAGCAGTTTGCCCTCTCGGAATCAGCCCCAGCATTTT. Amino acid sequence: CASSLPSRNQPQHF.

In its sample, this clonotype was seen many times. The chain employs TRBV10-2 and TRBJ2-7; tentative D call: TRBD1 (5 bases). The length of the CDR3 is 13 residues. Trimming shortened V by 8 bases and J by 3 bases, and 14 bases separated the two germline ends. Germline loops: CDR1 WSHSY, CDR2 SAAADI. The CDR3 protein is CASALGVGYEQYF. CDR3 nucleotide sequence: TGCGCCAGCGCTTTAGGGGTCGGCTACGAGCAGTACTTC.

Concerning this clonotype: One junction end does not reproduce the germline sequence, and a read error may be involved. This chain uses TRBV7-3 with TRBJ2-7; possibly TRBD1 for D (5 bases). The CDR3 sequence is 15 residues long. Germline CDR1 is SGHTA and CDR2 is FQGTGA. The CDR3 DNA reads TGCGCCAGCAGCCAAGGGGCTTCTACCCCCTACGAGCAGTACTTC. Translating it yields CASSQGASTPYEQYF.

This rearrangement joins TRBV5-5 to TRBJ1-6; D not resolved. The germline CDR1 and CDR2 sequences are SGHKS and YYEKEE (reference sequence). The CDR3 totals 17 residues. The V and J ends lost 3 bases and 0 bases respectively, with 13 bases between them. The CDR3 coding sequence is TGTGCCAGCAGCTATGGTCCAGTAAGCTCCTATAATTCACCCCTCCACTTT. It translates to CASSYGPVSSYNSPLHF.

This clonotype turned up a few times. The chain joins TRBV5-1 to TRBJ2-7; 9 bases are a match to TRBD1. V lost 4 bases to trimming and J lost 4 bases; unmatched junction nucleotides: 15. The germline CDR1 and CDR2 sequences are SGHRS and YFSETQ. This CDR3 has 17 residues. The CDR3 DNA reads as TGCGCCAGCAGCCCCGGGACAGGGTTGTACCTGTCGTACGAGCAGTACTTC. It is translated as CASSPGTGLYLSYEQYF.

The rearrangement uses TRBV13 and TRBJ2-7; D may be TRBD1 or TRBD2 (5 bases each). Germline CDR1 reads PRHDT; CDR2 reads FYEKMQ (reference sequence). The CDR3 extends over 16 amino acids. V was pared by 5 bases and J by 5 bases, with 22 bases between. CDR3 coding DNA: TGTGCCAGCAGCGGGCCCGGGACCCCCACGGCCCACGAGCAGTACTTC. Translation: CASSGPGTPTAHEQYF.

This chain connects TRBV7-2 to TRBJ2-1; no definite D call. The germline V and J ends were trimmed by 2 bases and 5 bases, with 10 bases remaining between them. This CDR3 has 14 residues. Germline CDR1 reads SGHTA; CDR2 reads FQGNSA. The CDR3 bases are TGTGCCAGCAGCTTAAGTTCCAAGGACAATGAGCAGTTCTTC. This translates into CASSLSSKDNEQFF.

This clonotype was seen at least ten times. This chain links TRBV11-2 with TRBJ1-1; D not certain. The V and J ends lost 0 bases and 7 bases respectively, with 24 bases between them. Germline-derived CDR1 and CDR2 are SGHAT and FQNNGV. This CDR3 comprises 18 residues. This CDR3 is CASSLDPPVWTSAGEAFF. The CDR3 nucleotides read TGTGCCAGCAGCTTAGACCCCCCGGTGTGGACCTCAGCGGGTGAAGCTTTCTTT.

The chain employs TRBV20-1 and TRBJ2-5; 10 nucleotides match TRBD2. With V trimmed by 5 bases and J by 4 bases, 7 bases remained unmatched. The CDR3 runs 14 residues. Germline values: CDR1 DFQATT, CDR2 SNEGSKA (reference sequence). The DNA of the CDR3 is TGCAGTGCTCATCAACTAGCGGGAAGAGAGACCCAGTACTTC. This sequence encodes CSAHQLAGRETQYF.

Ten or more counts support this clonotype. V and J are TRBV7-9 and TRBJ2-5, with 7 bases matching TRBD2. This CDR3 is built from 18 residues. Trimming at V came to 2 bases and at J to 4 bases, leaving 16 bases not matched to a gene. Germline lookup yields CDR1 SEHNR and CDR2 FQNEAQ (reference sequence). The CDR3 spells CASSLLGASGKKGETQYF. CDR3 DNA: TGTGCCAGCAGCTTACTTGGCGCTAGCGGCAAAAAGGGAGAGACCCAGTACTTC.